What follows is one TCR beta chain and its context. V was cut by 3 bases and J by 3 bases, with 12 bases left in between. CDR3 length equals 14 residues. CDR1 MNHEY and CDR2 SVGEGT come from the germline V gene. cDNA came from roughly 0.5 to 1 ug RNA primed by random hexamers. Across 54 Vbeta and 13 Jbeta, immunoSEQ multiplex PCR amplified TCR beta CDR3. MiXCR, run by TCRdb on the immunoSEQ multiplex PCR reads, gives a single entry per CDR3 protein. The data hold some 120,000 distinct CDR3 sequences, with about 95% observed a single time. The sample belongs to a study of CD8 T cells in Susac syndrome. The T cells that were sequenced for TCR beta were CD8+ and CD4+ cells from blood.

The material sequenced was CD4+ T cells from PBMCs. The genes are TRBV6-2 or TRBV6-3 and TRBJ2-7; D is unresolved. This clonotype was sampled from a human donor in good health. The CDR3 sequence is CASSYGAPDYEQYF. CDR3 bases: TGTGCCAGCAGTTATGGAGCGCCAGACTACGAGCAGTACTTC.